This TCR beta chain stems from a study of shared clonotypes between healthy human individuals (dated by TCRdb to the early 2020s). Study-wide context: The cohort included three men and a couple of women between 18 and 49 years of age. To estimate repertoire size and how much clonotype sharing occurs between individuals, the study deeply sequenced the blood TCR repertoires of roughly 5 healthy adults. Different laboratories and diverse techniques were used to prepare libraries and sequence TCR repertoires, to increase sequencing depth and limit assay-specific biases. Per donor, leukapheresis produced somewhere between about 0.94 and 9 billion PBMCs. What the work shows at the level of the full study, not this receptor alone: Only blood was sampled, and tissue TCR repertoires likely differ from those in blood. The genetic and exposure-history diversity represented was limited by the small number of donors. Pairwise subsampling indicated that sequencing depth was expected to affect the degree of clonotype sharing among donors.

The CDR3 spans 19 residues, from the cysteine through the phenylalanine. The entry retains the CDR3 DNA only, 57 bases that are in frame from base 1. CDR1 and CDR2, looked up from the germline V gene (reference sequence), are SEHNR and FQNEAQ. V has 5 bases trimmed and J has 4 bases trimmed; junction bases matching no gene number 22. The donors were healthy, HIV-negative adults who had no recently reported acute infections or vaccinations. Only Caucasian adults living in Nashville, Tennessee, USA were represented among the donors. For unsorted samples, about 90 million PBMCs were counted, and genomic DNA was extracted using the QIAamp DNA Blood Mini kit. Blood was collected by leukapheresis, and PBMCs were isolated by Ficoll-Histopaque density gradient centrifugation and then cryopreserved in liquid nitrogen vapor phase. TCR CDR3 regions were amplified from genomic DNA by multiplex PCR using the deep immunoSEQ assay. For each cell subset, the extracted genomic DNA was distributed evenly across all wells of several immunoSEQ 96-well plates, and each plate served as one replicate. For unsorted PBMC, around 0.3 ug genomic DNA, equal to 30,000 or so T cell genomes, was loaded into each replicate PCR. Genomic DNA from unsorted PBMC was sequenced over ten immunoSEQ deep assay plates. Purified libraries were measured with a Qubit 3.0 fluorometer, size-checked on a Bioanalyzer 2100, and measured again with the KAPA Library Quantification kit. A separate single-read 150-cycle Illumina NextSeq 550 flow cell was used to sequence each immunoSEQ 96-well plate. As for the original processing: Because the immunoSEQ output included only junctional sequences and no quality scores, the filtering could not be the same as the filtering used for full-length reads. Sequences were annotated with PyIR, a Python wrapper for IgBLAST v1.9, and V/J genes and CDR3 were assigned using IMGT germline references. Reads were filtered out if the reads had weak V/J assignments (E-value above 1e-6), no CDR3, stop codons, out-of-frame junctions, or ambiguous translated residues. A V3J clonotype was defined by an identical inferred V gene, J gene, and CDR3 amino acid sequence. The percentage overlap between two repertoires was calculated by dividing the number of shared unique clonotypes by the size of the smaller repertoire. Richness of each repertoire was evaluated using RTK rarefaction, the Chao1 estimator, and Recon v2.1 estimates of unobserved clonotypes. Not all clones reach the TCRdb copy of this immuneACCESS table, which keeps in-frame sequences only. Checked studies attribute under half of the gap to unresolved V genes and leave the rest unexplained. V and J calls and clone size follow that table, whereas D and trimming were derived from the DNA. Present in this sample are about 490,000 clones, approximately 80% of which were seen just once. The top ten clones comprise 12% of the sample.

About this clone: What antigen it recognizes has not been identified. No quality values exist for individual bases; no much larger clone is one base distant.

The material sequenced was PBMCs. This clonotype was sampled from a woman in her 40s in good health. Some clones in this sample may be carry-over from other donors' samples. The chain links TRBV7-9 with TRBJ1-1; a stretch of 7 junction bases matches TRBD1. In nucleotide form, the sequence is TGTGCCAGCAGCCCGCCCCTCGACAGGGCCGTCTATTATGGCACTGAAGCTTTCTTT. Its amino acids are CASSPPLDRAVYYGTEAFF.